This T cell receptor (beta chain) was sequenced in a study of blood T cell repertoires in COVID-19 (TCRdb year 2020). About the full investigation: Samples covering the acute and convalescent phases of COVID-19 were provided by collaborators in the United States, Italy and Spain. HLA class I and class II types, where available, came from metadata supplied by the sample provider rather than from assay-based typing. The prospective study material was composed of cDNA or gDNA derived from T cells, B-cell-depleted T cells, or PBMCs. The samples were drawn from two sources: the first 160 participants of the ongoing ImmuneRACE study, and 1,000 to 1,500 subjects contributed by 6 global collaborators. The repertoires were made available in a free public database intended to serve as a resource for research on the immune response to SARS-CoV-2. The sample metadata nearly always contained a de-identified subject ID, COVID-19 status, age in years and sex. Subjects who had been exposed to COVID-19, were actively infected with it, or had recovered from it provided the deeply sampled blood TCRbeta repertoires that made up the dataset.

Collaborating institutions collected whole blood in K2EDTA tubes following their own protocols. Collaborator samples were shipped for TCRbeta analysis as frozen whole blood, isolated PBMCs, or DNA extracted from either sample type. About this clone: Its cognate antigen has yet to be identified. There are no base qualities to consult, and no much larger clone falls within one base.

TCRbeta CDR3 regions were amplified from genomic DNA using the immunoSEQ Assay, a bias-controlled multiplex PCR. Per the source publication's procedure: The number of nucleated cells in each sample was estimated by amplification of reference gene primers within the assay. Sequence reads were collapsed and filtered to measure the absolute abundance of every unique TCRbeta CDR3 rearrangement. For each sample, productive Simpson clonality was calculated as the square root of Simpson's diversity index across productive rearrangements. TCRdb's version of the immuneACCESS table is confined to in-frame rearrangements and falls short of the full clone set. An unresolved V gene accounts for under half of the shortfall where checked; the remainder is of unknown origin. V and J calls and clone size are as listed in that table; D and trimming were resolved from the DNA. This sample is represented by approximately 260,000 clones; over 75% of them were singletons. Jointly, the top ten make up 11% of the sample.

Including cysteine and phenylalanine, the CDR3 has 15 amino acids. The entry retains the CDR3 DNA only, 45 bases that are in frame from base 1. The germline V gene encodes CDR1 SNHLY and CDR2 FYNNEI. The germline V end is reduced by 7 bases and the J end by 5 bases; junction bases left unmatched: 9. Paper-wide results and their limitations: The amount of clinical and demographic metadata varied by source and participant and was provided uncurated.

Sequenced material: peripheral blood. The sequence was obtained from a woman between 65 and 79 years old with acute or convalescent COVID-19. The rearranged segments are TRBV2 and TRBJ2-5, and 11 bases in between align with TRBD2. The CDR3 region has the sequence CASTKTSGVWETQYF. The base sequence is TGTGCCAGCACCAAGACTAGCGGGGTGTGGGAGACCCAGTACTTC.